Listed below are T cell receptor beta chains from one sample, sequenced in a study of patients and donors after allogeneic stem cell transplantation. One entry per CDR3 protein, called by TCRdb with MiXCR from the RT-PCR reads. The sample has approximately 200,000 distinct CDR3 sequences, around two fifths seen once. The sample consisted of blood, either unsorted or a sorted T cell fraction (not recorded which). Receptor source: a human donor who was either an allogeneic HSCT recipient or a stem cell or donor lymphocyte infusion donor (not recorded which). It is not recorded whose cells these are; they may come from a transplant donor. Both conserved end residues are part of each CDR3. D genes are given only for firm matches.

V	D	CDR3
TRBV29-1	TRBD2	CSVPTSGRRNEQFF
TRBV7-9	NA	CASSLRLWRDHSGNTIYF
TRBV7-3	NA	CASSLMSRSSPFYYGYTF
TRBV29-1	TRBD1	CSVLPGTGGAGYTF
TRBV6-5	NA	CASSPPTQHRRAPYNEQFF
TRBV5-8	TRBD1	CASSHGQGVVGNTIYF
TRBV27	NA	CASSLSVGTNYGYTF
TRBV12-3/TRBV12-4	NA	CASVWGAANYGYTF
TRBV6-1	NA	CASSEGPGTDPLHF
TRBV4-1	NA	CASTGLMNTEAFF
TRBV5-5	TRBD1	CASRSQGRPYGYTF
TRBV4-1	TRBD2	CASSQVLAGLAVTGELFF
TRBV6-6	TRBD1	CASSYSGQGPSGNTIYF
TRBV9	NA	CASSVVGDSYEQYF
TRBV24-1	NA	CATSDGDLPQETQYF
TRBV3-1	NA	CASSPLGLTNSPLHF
TRBV11-2	NA	CASSFFGTPYFQETQYF
TRBV6-6	NA	CASSYSRGRVGRDQPQHF
TRBV24-1	NA	CATSGRSWERPEQFF
TRBV24-1	TRBD1	CATSGGQGFVNEQFF
TRBV18	NA	CASSPPSAEYGYTF
TRBV4-3	NA	CASSQDLTSHEAFF
TRBV12-3/TRBV12-4	NA	CASSYKWDQPQHF
TRBV12-3/TRBV12-4	TRBD1	CASSYRGEQYF
TRBV15	NA	CATTSRRDGSNEKLFF
TRBV6-5	TRBD1	CASSYSDRVYNEQFF
TRBV29-1	NA	CSVEGQENEKLFF
TRBV4-3	NA	CASSHGGPRDTQYF
TRBV12-3/TRBV12-4	NA	CASSLRVTGGRLLGKNIQYF
TRBV20-1	TRBD2	CSATTSGRFEEQYF
TRBV12-3/TRBV12-4	NA	CASSLVFGGPPSYGYTF
TRBV28	NA	CASSPIRGRTNTGELFF
TRBV15	NA	CATSADTGADTQYF
TRBV2	NA	CASTIPGAYEQYF
TRBV6-2/TRBV6-3	NA	CASSYGGELPGTQYF
TRBV12-3/TRBV12-4	NA	CASSLLHEQFF
TRBV2	NA	CASSQKGSGHSSSGANVLTF
TRBV30	NA	CAWEDSDTEAFF
TRBV12-3/TRBV12-4	NA	CASSFWENQPQHF
TRBV24-1	NA	CATQDPGGEKLFF
TRBV4-3	NA	CASSQVLVSGNFGYTF
TRBV10-3	NA	CAISGELAMTDTQYF
TRBV29-1	NA	CSVDTGLWGYTF